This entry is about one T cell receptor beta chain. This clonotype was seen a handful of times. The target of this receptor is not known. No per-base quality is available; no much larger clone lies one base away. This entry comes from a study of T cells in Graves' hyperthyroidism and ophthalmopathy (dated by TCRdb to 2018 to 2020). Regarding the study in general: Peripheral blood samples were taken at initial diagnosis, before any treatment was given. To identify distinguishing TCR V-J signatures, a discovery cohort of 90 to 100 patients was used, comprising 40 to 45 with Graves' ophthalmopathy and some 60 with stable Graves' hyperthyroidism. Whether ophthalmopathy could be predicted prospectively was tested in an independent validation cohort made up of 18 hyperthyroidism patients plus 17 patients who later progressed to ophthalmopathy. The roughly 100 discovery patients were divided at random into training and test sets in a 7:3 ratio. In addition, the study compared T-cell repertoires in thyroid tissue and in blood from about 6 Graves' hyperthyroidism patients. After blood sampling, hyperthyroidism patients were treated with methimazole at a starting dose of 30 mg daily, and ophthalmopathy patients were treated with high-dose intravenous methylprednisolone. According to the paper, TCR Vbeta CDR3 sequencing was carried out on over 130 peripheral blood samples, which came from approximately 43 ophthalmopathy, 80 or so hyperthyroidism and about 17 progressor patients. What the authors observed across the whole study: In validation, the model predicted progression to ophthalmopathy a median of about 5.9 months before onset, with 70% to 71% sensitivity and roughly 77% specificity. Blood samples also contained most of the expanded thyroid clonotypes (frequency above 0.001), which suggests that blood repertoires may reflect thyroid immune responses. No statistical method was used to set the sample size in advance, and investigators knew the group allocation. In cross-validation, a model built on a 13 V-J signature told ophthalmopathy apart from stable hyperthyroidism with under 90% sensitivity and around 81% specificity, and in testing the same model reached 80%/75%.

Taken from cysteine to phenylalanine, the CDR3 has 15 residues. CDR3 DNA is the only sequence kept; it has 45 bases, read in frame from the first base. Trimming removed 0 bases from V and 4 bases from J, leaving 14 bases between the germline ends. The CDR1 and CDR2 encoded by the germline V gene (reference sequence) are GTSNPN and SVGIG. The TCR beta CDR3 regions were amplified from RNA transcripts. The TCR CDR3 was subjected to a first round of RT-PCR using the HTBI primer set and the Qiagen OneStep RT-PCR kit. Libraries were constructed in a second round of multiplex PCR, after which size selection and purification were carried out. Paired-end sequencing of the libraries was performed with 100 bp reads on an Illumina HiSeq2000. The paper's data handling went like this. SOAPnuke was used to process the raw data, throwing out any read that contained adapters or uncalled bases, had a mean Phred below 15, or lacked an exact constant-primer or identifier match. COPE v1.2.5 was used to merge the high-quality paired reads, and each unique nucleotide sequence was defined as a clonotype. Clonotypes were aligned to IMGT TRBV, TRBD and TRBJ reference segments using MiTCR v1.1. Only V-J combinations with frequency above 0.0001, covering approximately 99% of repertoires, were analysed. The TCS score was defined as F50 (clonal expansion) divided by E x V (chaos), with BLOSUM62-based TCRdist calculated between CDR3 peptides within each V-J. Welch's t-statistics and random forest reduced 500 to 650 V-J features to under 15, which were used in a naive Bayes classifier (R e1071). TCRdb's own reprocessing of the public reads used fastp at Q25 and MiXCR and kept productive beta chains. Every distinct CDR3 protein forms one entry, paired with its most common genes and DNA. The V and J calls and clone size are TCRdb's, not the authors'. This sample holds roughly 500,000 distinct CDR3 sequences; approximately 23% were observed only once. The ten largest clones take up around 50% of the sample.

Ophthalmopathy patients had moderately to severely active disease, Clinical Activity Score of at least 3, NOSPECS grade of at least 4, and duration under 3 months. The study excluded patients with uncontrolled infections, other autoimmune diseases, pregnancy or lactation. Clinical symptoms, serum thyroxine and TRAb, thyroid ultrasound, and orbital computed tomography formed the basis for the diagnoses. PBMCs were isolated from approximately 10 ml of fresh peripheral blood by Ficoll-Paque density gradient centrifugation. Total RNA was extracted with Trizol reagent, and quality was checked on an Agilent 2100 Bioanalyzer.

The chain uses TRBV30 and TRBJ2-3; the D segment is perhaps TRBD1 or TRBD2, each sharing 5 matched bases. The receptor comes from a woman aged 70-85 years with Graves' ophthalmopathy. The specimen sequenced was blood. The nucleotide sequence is TGTGCCTGGAGTGTAGGGGCCCAGAGGGCAGATACGCAGTATTTT. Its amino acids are CAWSVGAQRADTQYF. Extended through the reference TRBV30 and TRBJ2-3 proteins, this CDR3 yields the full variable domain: SQTIHQWPATLVQPVGSPLSLECTVEGTSNPNLYWYRQAAGRGLQLLFYSVGIGQISSEVPQNLSASRPQDRQFILSSKKLLLSDSGFYLCAWSVGAQRADTQYFGPGTRLTVL.